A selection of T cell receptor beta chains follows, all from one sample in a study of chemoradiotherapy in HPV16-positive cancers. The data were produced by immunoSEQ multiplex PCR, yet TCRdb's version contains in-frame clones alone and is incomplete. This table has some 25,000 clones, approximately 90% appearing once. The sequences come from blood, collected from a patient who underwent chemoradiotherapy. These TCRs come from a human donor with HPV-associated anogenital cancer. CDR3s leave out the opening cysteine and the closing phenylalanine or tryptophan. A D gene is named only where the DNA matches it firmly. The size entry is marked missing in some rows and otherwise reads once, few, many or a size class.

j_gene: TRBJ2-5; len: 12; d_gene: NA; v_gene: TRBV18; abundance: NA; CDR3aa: ASSPTDSRWTQY
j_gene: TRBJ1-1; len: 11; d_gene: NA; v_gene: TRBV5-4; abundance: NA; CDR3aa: ASSLEPETEAF
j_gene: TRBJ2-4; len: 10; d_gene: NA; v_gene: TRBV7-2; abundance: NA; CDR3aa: ASSSTLNIQY
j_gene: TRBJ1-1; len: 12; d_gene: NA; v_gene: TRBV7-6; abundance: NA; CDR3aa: ASSLPGANTEAF
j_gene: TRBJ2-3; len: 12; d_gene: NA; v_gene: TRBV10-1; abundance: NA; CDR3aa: ASSDRGNTDTQY
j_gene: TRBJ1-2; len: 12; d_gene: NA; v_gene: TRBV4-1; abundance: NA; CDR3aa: ASSHGSTNYGYT
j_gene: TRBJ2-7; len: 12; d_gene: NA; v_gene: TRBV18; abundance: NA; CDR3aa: ASSPQKGAYEQY
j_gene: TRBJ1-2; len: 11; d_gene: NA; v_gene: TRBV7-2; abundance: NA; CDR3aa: ASSRDTNYGYT
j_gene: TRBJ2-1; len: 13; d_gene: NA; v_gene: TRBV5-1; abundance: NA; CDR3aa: ASSLTASSYNEQF
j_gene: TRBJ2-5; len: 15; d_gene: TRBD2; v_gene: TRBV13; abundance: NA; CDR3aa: ASSHTRPLAEQETQY
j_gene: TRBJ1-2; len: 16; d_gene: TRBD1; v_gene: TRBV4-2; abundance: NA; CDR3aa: ASSHPGSTGRANYGYT
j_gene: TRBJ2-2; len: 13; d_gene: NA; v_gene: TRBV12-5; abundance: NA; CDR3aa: ASASTGENTGELF
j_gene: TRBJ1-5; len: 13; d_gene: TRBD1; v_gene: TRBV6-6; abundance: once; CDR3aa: ASSSGTVLNQPQH
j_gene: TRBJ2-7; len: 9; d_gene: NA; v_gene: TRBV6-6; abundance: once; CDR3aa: ASSFAYEQY
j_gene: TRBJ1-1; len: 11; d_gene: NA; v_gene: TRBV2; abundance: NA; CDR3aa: ASVQDINTEAF
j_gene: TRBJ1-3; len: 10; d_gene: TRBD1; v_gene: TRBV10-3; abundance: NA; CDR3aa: ATGTAGNTIY
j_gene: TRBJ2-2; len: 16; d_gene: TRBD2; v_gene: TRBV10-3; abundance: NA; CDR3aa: AISESKGLAGNTGELF
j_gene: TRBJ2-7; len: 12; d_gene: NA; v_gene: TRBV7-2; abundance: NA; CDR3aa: ASSFGQGPYEQY
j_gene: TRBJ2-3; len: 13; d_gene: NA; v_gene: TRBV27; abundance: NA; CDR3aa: ASSRGGRVTDTQY
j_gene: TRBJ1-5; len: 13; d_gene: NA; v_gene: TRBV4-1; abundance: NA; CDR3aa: ASSQEDGRDQPQH
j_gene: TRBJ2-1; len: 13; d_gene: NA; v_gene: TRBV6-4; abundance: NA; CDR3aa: ASTRFGTIHNEQF
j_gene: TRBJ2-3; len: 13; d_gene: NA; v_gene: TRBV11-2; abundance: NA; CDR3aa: ASSFRTYSADTQY
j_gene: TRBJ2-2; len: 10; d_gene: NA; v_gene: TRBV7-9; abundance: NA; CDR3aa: ASSRETGELF
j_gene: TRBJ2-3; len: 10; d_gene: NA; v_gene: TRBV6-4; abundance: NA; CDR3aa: ASSDFKDTQY
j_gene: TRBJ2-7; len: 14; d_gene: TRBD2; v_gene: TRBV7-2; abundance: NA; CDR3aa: ASSSQVAGGSYEQY
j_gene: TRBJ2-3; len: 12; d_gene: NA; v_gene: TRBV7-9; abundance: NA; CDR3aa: ASSLRRGADTQY
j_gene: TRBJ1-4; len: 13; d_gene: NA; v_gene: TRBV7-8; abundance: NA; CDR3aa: ASSLGRDVNEKLF
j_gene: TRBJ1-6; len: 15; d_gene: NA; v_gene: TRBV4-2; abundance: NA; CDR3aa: ASSRTAESSYNSPLH
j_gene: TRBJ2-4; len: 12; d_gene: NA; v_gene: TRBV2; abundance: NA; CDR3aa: ASRGGSTKNIQY
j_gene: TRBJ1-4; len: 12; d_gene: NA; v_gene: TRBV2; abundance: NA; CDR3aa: ASSRRTTNEKLF
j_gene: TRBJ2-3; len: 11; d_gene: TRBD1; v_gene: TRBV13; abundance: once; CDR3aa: ASSVDRDHTQY
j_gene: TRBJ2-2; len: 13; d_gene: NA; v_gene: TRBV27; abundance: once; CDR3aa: ASSLWGQNTGELF
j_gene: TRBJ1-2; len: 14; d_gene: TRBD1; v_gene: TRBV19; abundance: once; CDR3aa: ASTRQSPGQRYGYT
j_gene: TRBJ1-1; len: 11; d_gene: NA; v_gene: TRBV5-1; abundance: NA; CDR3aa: ASSLGPNTEAF
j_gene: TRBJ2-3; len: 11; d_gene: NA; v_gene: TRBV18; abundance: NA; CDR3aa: ASTAVGEDTQY
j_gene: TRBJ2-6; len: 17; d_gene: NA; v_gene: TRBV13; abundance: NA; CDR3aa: ASSLGRLLGYSGANVLT
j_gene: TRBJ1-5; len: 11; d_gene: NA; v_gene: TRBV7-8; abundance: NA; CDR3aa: ASSSGEGGPQH
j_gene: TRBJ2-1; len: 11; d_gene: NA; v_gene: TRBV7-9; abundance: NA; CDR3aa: ATLARENNEQF
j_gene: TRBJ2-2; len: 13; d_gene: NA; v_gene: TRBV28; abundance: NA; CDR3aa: ASSRAGWTTGELF
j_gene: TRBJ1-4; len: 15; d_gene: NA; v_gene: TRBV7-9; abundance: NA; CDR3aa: ASSDQTSGATNEKLF
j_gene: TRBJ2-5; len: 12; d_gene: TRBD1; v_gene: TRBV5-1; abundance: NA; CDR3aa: ASSTTGVQETQY
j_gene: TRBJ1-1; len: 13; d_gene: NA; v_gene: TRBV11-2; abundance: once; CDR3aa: ASSLYGGRNTEAF
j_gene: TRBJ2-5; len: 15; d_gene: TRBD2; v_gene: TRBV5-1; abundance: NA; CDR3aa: ASSLAGLAGVLETQY
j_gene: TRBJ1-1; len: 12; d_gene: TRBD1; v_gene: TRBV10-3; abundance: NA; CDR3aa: AISPTGGNTEAF
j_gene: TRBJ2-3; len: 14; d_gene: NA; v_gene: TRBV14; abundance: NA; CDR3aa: ASSQDVYGTTDTQY
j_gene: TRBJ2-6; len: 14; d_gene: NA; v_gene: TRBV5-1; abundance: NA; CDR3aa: ASSLGVSSGANVLT
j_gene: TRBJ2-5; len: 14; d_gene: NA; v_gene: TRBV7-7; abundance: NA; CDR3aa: ASSPWSLLGKETQY
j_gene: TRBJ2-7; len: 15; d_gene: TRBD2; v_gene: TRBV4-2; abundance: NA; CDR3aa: ASSQEEIGTSPYEQY